This is a list of T cell receptor beta chains from one sample in a study of T cells in tuberculosis. Only in-frame clones appear in the TCRdb table, and some are missing; sequencing was by immunoSEQ multiplex PCR. The sample lists 40,000 to 50,000 clones, roughly 96% occurring once. Sequenced: PBMCs. These receptors were taken from a donor aged 10 to 29 with latent tuberculosis or without tuberculosis infection. CDR3s include the opening cysteine and the closing phenylalanine or tryptophan. A D gene is named only where the DNA matches it firmly. Expanded clones are given a class, and other clones once, few, many or no size at all.

size	D	V	J	DNA	CDR3
.	TRBD1	TRBV19	TRBJ1-2	TGTGCCAGCGGACAGGGGTATGGCTACACCTTC	CASGQGYGYTF
.	TRBD1	TRBV5-4	TRBJ2-7	TGTGCCAGCAGTCGGGACAGCTACGAGCAGTACTTC	CASSRDSYEQYF
.	.	TRBV4-3	TRBJ2-3	TGCGCCAGCAGCCGGGACATTCCAGATACGCAGTATTTT	CASSRDIPDTQYF
.	.	TRBV5-1	TRBJ2-1	TGCGCCAGCAGCTACCGGGACTCGGACAATGAGCAGTTCTTC	CASSYRDSDNEQFF
.	.	TRBV14	TRBJ2-5	TGTGCCAGCAGCCAAGCAAGTGGGAGGTACCAAGAGACCCAGTACTTC	CASSQASGRYQETQYF
.	.	TRBV19	TRBJ1-5	TGTGCCAGTAGGCGGTCCTGGGGTAGCGATCAGCCCCAGCATTTT	CASRRSWGSDQPQHF
.	TRBD1	TRBV27	TRBJ2-7	TGTGCCAGCAGCTCCCGGGACAGCTCCTACGAGCAGTACTTC	CASSSRDSSYEQYF
.	TRBD1	TRBV5-1	TRBJ1-1	TGCGCCAGCAGCTCCGACAGGGGGTGGGGAATGGGTTTT	CASSSDRGWGMGF
.	TRBD1	TRBV25-1	TRBJ2-7	TGTGCCAGCAGTGCCGACAGGGTAAACTACGAGCAGTACTTC	CASSADRVNYEQYF
.	.	TRBV28	TRBJ1-1	TGTGCCAGCAGTTTGCGGCCAACTGAAGCTTTCTTT	CASSLRPTEAFF
few	TRBD1	TRBV25-1	TRBJ2-5	TGTGCCAGCAGTGGGGACAGCCAAGAGACCCAGTACTTC	CASSGDSQETQYF
.	.	TRBV27	TRBJ2-2	TGTGCCAGCAGTTGGATCCAGGAGAACACCGGGGAGCTGTTTTTT	CASSWIQENTGELFF
.	TRBD2	TRBV11-2	TRBJ2-1	TGTGCCAGCAGCTTTAGCGGGGGGCTCAATGAGCAGTTCTTC	CASSFSGGLNEQFF
.	TRBD2	TRBV7-7	TRBJ2-3	TGTGCCAGCAGCCCTTCCCCCAGCGGGGTGGCAGATACGCAGTATTTT	CASSPSPSGVADTQYF
.	TRBD1	TRBV28	TRBJ1-2	TGTGCCAGCATCCTCACGCTGGGGCAGGGGGGAGACTATGGCTACACCTTC	CASILTLGQGGDYGYTF
.	TRBD2	TRBV7-2	TRBJ2-7	TGTGCCAGCAGCTTCCTATCAGGTGGGACTATCCTTTACGAGCAGTACTTC	CASSFLSGGTILYEQYF
.	TRBD2	TRBV12-5	TRBJ2-1	TGTGCTAGTGGTACCAGCGGACTAGCGGGGAGCACTGAGCAGTTCTTC	CASGTSGLAGSTEQFF
.	.	TRBV19	TRBJ2-5	TGTGCCAGTAGCACGGGGGGGACAGGGCGAGAGACCCAGTACTTC	CASSTGGTGRETQYF
.	.	TRBV7-9	TRBJ2-5	TGTGCCAGCAGCTTTCGGGAGTACCAAGAGACCCAGTACTTC	CASSFREYQETQYF
.	.	TRBV9	TRBJ2-7	TGTGCCAGCAGCGTAGGGACAGCGAGCTCCTACGAGCAGTACTTC	CASSVGTASSYEQYF
.	.	TRBV4-1	TRBJ1-3	TGCGCCAGCAGCCAAGTGCCAGGAAGAAACACCATATATTTT	CASSQVPGRNTIYF
.	TRBD1	TRBV6-5	TRBJ2-2	TGTGCCAGCAGGGGACAGGGGTCCGTCACCGGGGAGCTGTTTTTT	CASRGQGSVTGELFF
.	.	TRBV28	TRBJ1-2	TGTGCCAGCAGTTTTAGCGGGTATGGCTACACCTTC	CASSFSGYGYTF
.	TRBD1	TRBV11-2	TRBJ2-2	TGTGCCAGCAGCTTAGGACAGGGAAGCCACACCGGGGAGCTGTTTTTT	CASSLGQGSHTGELFF
.	TRBD1	TRBV27	TRBJ1-4	TGTGCCAGCCGAAAGGGGGCAGGGGATGAAAAACTGTTTTTT	CASRKGAGDEKLFF
.	TRBD1	TRBV7-8	TRBJ2-7	TGTGCCAGCAGCTTCCCCGACAGGGATCACGAGCAGTACTTC	CASSFPDRDHEQYF
medium-sized	TRBD2	TRBV2	TRBJ2-1	TGTGCCAGCAGTGTATGGGGGGGGGAGGGGAAGGCCGGGACTAGCGTGTATGAGCAGTTCTTC	CASSVWGGEGKAGTSVYEQFF
.	TRBD1	TRBV25-1	TRBJ2-1	TGTGCCAGCAGTGGGGACAGGGTCGATGAGCAGTTCTTC	CASSGDRVDEQFF
.	TRBD1	TRBV18	TRBJ1-6	TGTGCCAGCTCACCTAGACCCACGGGACAGATAAATAATTCACCCCTCCACTTT	CASSPRPTGQINNSPLHF
.	TRBD1	TRBV11-2	TRBJ1-6	TGTGCCAGCAGCTCCGGGACAGAAAATTCACCCCTCCACTTT	CASSSGTENSPLHF
once	TRBD1	TRBV4-2	TRBJ1-6	TGTGCCAGCAGCCAAGATCGAGACAGGGTCGGCTCACCCCTCCACTTT	CASSQDRDRVGSPLHF
.	.	TRBV5-4	TRBJ1-4	TGTGCCAGCAGCCAGGACAGAGGTAATGAAAAACTGTTTTTT	CASSQDRGNEKLFF
.	.	TRBV7-8	TRBJ1-2	TGTGCCAGCAGCTTAGTAGGGGTAGAAGGCTACACCTTC	CASSLVGVEGYTF
.	.	TRBV10-3	TRBJ1-1	TGTGCCATCAGTGAGTCCACCGGGGTAACAAGGAACACTGAAGCTTTCTTT	CAISESTGVTRNTEAFF
.	TRBD2	TRBV7-9	TRBJ2-1	TGTGCCAGCAGCTCCCTACCGACTGCGCGGGGGAACAATGAGCAGTTCTTC	CASSSLPTARGNNEQFF
.	.	TRBV28	TRBJ2-7	TGTGCCAGCAGTCTCAGGGGGAGGAGGAGGGAGCAGTACTTC	CASSLRGRRREQYF
.	.	TRBV2	TRBJ2-7	TGTGCCAGCAGTGATGACAGATTTTACGAGCAGTACTTC	CASSDDRFYEQYF
.	TRBD1	TRBV6-5	TRBJ2-7	TGTGCCAGCAGTTACTTGGGACAGGGGAACCACGAGCAGTACTTC	CASSYLGQGNHEQYF
.	TRBD2	TRBV5-6	TRBJ2-7	TGTGCCAGCAGCCTAGTGATAGCGGGGGCCAGGGAGCAGTACTTC	CASSLVIAGAREQYF
.	TRBD1	TRBV25-1	TRBJ2-7	TGTGCCAGCAGTGAACTACGTGAGGGACAGCCCTACGAGCAGTACTTC	CASSELREGQPYEQYF
.	TRBD2	TRBV5-1	TRBJ2-2	TGCGCCAGCAGCTTCCGGGGGGGCGACAACACCGGGGAGCTGTTTTTT	CASSFRGGDNTGELFF
.	.	TRBV18	TRBJ1-4	TGTGCCAGCTCAGCGATCGGACAGACCCGTTTACGGCGGAATGAAAAACTGTTTTTT	CASSAIGQTRLRRNEKLFF
.	.	TRBV4-1	TRBJ1-5	TGCGCCAGCAGCCTAGAAGGACCCAGCGGACAGCCCCAGCATTTT	CASSLEGPSGQPQHF
.	TRBD2	TRBV6-4	TRBJ2-1	TGTGCCAGCAGTGACACTAGCGGGGGGAGCTCCTACAATGAGCAGTTCTTC	CASSDTSGGSSYNEQFF
.	.	TRBV9	TRBJ2-2	TGTGCCAGCAGCGTAGCTCTCGGGGAGCTGTTTTTT	CASSVALGELFF
.	TRBD1	TRBV27	TRBJ2-1	TGTGCCAGCAGTTCCCAGGGGGCCGGGGACAATGAGCAGTTCTTC	CASSSQGAGDNEQFF
.	TRBD1	TRBV7-6	TRBJ1-1	TGTGCCAGCAGCCTACCAGACAGGGCTAATGAAGCTTTCTTT	CASSLPDRANEAFF
.	.	TRBV29-1	TRBJ2-1	TGCAGCGGCGGTAGACTTACCAATGAGCAGTTCTTC	CSGGRLTNEQFF
.	.	TRBV2	TRBJ1-1	TGTGCCAGCAAAGTCCGAGGCGAGAACACTGAAGCTTTCTTT	CASKVRGENTEAFF
.	.	TRBV28	TRBJ2-7	TGTGCCAGCAGTTCCCGAGGTGTAAGCGCTTACTCCTACGAGCAGTACTTC	CASSSRGVSAYSYEQYF
.	TRBD2	TRBV5-1	TRBJ2-3	TGCGCCAGCAGCCTGGGACTAGCGGGGGGGTTTGGCACAGATACGCAGTATTTT	CASSLGLAGGFGTDTQYF
.	TRBD2	TRBV28	TRBJ2-1	TGTGCCAGCAGTGTCTCTAGCGGGGGGGGCAATGAGCAGTTCTTC	CASSVSSGGGNEQFF
.	.	TRBV27	TRBJ1-1	TGTGCCAGCCGAGCGCAGGGGAAGGGTGAAGCTTTCTTT	CASRAQGKGEAFF
once	.	TRBV5-1	TRBJ1-1	TGCGCCAGCAGCTTGGGTGCGGTGTCAAACACTGAAGCTTTCTTT	CASSLGAVSNTEAFF
.	.	TRBV5-7	TRBJ2-5	TGTGCCAGCAGCTTCCGGCCCAAAGGACACAAGCAAGAGACCCAGTACTTC	CASSFRPKGHKQETQYF